The T cell receptor (beta chain) under discussion was sequenced for a study of T cells after yellow fever vaccination. Study-level results: Shared CD4/CD8 clonotypes were a small share, likely from convergent recombination. Detected again after the booster were most primary-vaccination clones, at nearly 97% CD4 and 88% CD8. On day 0, almost all vaccine-responding clonotypes were undetectable in sorted memory subsets.

This clonotype is labeled as medium-sized. A process of 5'RACE template switching, which added a universal primer site and UMIs, was used to make TCR cDNA. A single record per CDR3 protein comes from TCRdb applying MiXCR to the 5' RACE reads. The sample has over 8,000 distinct CDR3 sequences; around 5.2% are singletons. The V end was cut by 8 bases, the J end by 4 bases, with 8 bases between. The CDR3 contains 11 residues. The germline CDR1 and CDR2 sequences are MNHEY and SVGAGI. This material consisted of PBMCs, either bulk or a sorted T-cell subset (CD4+, CD8+, memory, or dextramer-sorted; not recorded which), taken roughly 14 days after the first yellow fever vaccination. The J gene is TRBJ1-1, the V gene TRBV6-5; D is uncertain. The sequence was collected from a man aged 18 to 29 who received the YFV17D yellow fever vaccine. The CDR3 coding sequence is TGTGCCAGCGGCCAAGGCACTGAAGCTTTCTTT. Protein product: CASGQGTEAFF.